The 9 T cell receptor beta chains in this list originate from one sample, sequenced in a study of regulatory T cells in long-lasting Graves disease. This sample's time point: newly diagnosed GD, antithyroid drugs for less than 3 months. Researchers made the TCR library from RNA that was extracted from PBMCs. The TCR beta library used iRepertoire HTBI primers with Arm-PCR amplification of CDR3. TCRdb reprocessed the multiplex PCR reads via MiXCR and lists one record per CDR3 protein. The table lists about 610,000 distinct CDR3 sequences, around 16% of them singletons. In addition, the sample was reused for a study of T cells in Graves' hyperthyroidism and ophthalmopathy.

The sample consisted of peripheral blood mononuclear cells (PBMCs), taken at new diagnosis, from a patient treated with antithyroid drugs. All receptors come from a young man with Graves disease.

This chain links TRBV5-8 with TRBJ1-1; 8 positions agree with TRBD1. The trim removed 2 bases at V and 0 bases at J, leaving 3 bases unmatched. The CDR3 consists of 15 residues. From germline, CDR1 is SGHTS and CDR2 YDEGEE. The CDR3: CASSFGTGLNTEAFF. CDR3 nucleotides: TGTGCCAGCAGCTTCGGGACAGGCCTGAACACTGAAGCTTTCTTT.

In regard to this clonotype: Only one base separates this from a far larger clonotype, so it likely reflects a read error. J is TRBJ2-2 and V is TRBV6-2 or TRBV6-3; D gene unclear. Germline assignment: CDR1 MNHEY and CDR2 SVGEGT. Trimming cost V 2 bases and J 5 bases, with 12 bases left between them. There are 15 residues in the CDR3. The CDR3 nucleotides are TGTGCCAGCAGTTACAGCCGGTCGGGTACCGGGGAGCTGTTTTTT. Protein sequence: CASSYSRSGTGELFF.

This clonotype was counted at least ten times. This sequence joins TRBV20-1 and TRBJ2-1; 10 nucleotides line up with TRBD2. CDR1 is DFQATT and CDR2 is SNEGSKA in the germline V gene (reference sequence). The CDR3 is 15 amino acids. V was pared by 6 bases and J by 5 bases, with 10 bases of the junction left unmatched. CDR3: CSAISGTSAHNEQFF. The CDR3, as DNA: TGCAGTGCAATCTCCGGGACTAGCGCCCACAATGAGCAGTTCTTC.

There are a few counts of this clonotype. The junction shows a germline mismatch at one end, possibly a read error. V is TRBV6-1 and J is TRBJ2-2, with no clear D. The V gene's germline CDR1 is MNHNS and CDR2 SASEGT. CDR3 size: 12 residues. The CDR3 region is CASTENAGELFF. DNA for the CDR3: TGTGCCAGCACCGAGAACGCCGGGGAGCTGTTTTTT.

This clonotype was picked up a small number of times. The chain has TRBV9 and TRBJ2-2, with 11 bases lining up with TRBD2. The V and J ends lost 1 base and 6 bases, in that order; junction bases with no gene match: 5. The CDR3 has 16 amino acids. Germline CDR1 is SGDLS and CDR2 is YYNGEE. In DNA, the CDR3 is TGTGCCAGCAGCGTACCCCTAGCGGGAGGTGCCGGGGAGCTGTTTTTT. Translating gives CASSVPLAGGAGELFF.

The rearrangement joins TRBV9 to TRBJ2-7, with unresolved D. The CDR3 extends over 14 amino acids. V was cut by 0 bases and J by 5 bases, with 12 bases left in between. CDR1 and CDR2 from the germline V gene are SGDLS and YYNGEE. CDR3 sequence: CASSVGSQSNEQYF. The CDR3 DNA sequence: TGTGCCAGCAGCGTAGGTTCACAGTCCAACGAGCAGTACTTC.

This clonotype was detected many times. The chain has TRBV5-1 and TRBJ2-7; TRBD2 matches at 8 bases. The CDR3 has 15 amino acids. Looked up from germline, CDR1 is SGHRS and CDR2 is YFSETQ. V was clipped by 4 bases and J by 4 bases; unmatched bases: 10. The CDR3 sequence is CASSIQAGAQYEQYF. Here the CDR3 DNA reads TGCGCCAGCAGCATCCAAGCGGGAGCCCAATACGAGCAGTACTTC.

This clonotype was detected a few times. The DNA of the CDR3 is TGTGCCAGCAGCTTTGGGGCAGTGGGTGAGCAGTTCTTC. Translating it yields CASSFGAVGEQFF. The V and J genes are TRBV7-3 and TRBJ2-1, with a possible D match to TRBD1 (5 bases). The length of the CDR3 is 13 residues. In germline, CDR1 is SGHTA, CDR2 FQGTGA. The V end lost 3 bases, the J end lost 9 bases, and 12 bases lay between the germline ends.

This clonotype was seen many times. The chain combines TRBV27 with TRBJ1-1, with 11 nucleotides matching TRBD1. The germline V gene encodes CDR1 MNHEY and CDR2 SMNVEV (reference sequence). This CDR3 is 14 amino acids long. The J segment lost 3 bases and the V segment lost 6 bases, leaving 3 bases of the junction unmatched. The CDR3 loop reads CASRDRGRDTEAFF. Written as DNA, the CDR3 is TGTGCCAGCAGGGACAGGGGGCGGGACACTGAAGCTTTCTTT.